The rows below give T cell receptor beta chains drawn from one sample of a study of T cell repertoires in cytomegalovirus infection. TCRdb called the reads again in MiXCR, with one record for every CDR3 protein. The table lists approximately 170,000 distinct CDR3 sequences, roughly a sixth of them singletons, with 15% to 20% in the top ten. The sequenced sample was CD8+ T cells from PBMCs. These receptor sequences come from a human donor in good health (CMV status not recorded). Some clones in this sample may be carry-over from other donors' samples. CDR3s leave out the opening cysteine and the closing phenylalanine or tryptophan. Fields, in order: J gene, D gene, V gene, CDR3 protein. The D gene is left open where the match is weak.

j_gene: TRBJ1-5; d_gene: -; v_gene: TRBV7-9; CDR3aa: ASSFNSNQPQH
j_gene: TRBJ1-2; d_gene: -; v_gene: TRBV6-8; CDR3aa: ASSYSGGGYT
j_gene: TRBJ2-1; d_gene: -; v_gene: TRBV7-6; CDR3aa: ASSNTGQNNEQF
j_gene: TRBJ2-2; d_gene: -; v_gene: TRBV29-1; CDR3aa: SVRPGEARAGELF
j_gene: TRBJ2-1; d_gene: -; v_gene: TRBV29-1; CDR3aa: HGQTSYNEQF
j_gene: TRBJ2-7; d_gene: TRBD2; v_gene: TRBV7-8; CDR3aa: ASSPRTSGMSEQY
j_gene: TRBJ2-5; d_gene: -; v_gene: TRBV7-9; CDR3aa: ASSPGPGMGETQY
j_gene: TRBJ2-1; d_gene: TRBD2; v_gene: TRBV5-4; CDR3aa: ASSNRLAASWNEQF
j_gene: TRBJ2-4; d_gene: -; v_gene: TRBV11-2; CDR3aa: ASSPLAKNIQY
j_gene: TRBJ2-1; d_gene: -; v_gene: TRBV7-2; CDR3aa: ASRERIGGPYNEQF
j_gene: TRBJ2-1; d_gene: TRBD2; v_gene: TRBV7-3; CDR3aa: ASSLGREGQFLYNEQF
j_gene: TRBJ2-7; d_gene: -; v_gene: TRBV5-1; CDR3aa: ASSNGRAIDEQY
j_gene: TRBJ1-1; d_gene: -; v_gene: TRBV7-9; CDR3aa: ASSRDTEAF
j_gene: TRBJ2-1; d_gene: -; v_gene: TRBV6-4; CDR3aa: ASSDSVGSYNEQF
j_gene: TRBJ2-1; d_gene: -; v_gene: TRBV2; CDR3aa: ATKGYEQF
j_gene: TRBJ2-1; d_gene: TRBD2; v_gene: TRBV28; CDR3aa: ASSPSSGGYNEQF
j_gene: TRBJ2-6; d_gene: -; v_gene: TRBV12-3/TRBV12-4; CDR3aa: ASSLGSSSSGANVLT
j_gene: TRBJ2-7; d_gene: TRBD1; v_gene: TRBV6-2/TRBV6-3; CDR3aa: ASSPYRDSYEQY
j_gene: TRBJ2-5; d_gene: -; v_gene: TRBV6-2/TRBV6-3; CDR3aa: ASSYPETQY
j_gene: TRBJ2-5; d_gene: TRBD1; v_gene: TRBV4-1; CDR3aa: ASSQDRGQQETQY
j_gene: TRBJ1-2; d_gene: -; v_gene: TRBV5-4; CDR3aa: ASSLEGPLYGYT
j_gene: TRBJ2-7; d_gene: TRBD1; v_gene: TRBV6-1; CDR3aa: ASRADRGHEQY
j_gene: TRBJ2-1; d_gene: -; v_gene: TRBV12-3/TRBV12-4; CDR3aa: ASSLNGDEQF
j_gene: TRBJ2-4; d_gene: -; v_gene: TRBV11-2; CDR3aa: ASSLEGRGAKNIQY
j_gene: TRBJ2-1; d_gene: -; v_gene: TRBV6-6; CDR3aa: ASSYSLRGGGNEQF
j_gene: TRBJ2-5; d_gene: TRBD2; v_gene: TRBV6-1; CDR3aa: ASSGLNGLAEKETQY
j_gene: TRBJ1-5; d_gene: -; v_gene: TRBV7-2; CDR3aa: ASSLVWTADQPQH
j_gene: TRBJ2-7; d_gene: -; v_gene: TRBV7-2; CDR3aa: ASSSSGLANYEQY
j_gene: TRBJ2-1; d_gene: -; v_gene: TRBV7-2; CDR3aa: ASSSGDLSYNEQF
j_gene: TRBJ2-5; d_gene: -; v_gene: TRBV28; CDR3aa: ASSLQGVETQY
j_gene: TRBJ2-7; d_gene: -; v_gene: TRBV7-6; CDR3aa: ASSTAKQYEQY
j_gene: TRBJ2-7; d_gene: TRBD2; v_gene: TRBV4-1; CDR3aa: ASSQMTSGTYEQY
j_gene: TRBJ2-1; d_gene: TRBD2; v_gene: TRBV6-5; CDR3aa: ASSRLATYNEQF
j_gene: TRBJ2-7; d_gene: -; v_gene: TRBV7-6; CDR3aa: ASSLSGARYEQY
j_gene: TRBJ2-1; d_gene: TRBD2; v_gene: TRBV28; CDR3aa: ASNLRLAGVNEQF